Listed here are 7 T cell receptor beta chains from one sample, sequenced in a study of blood T cell repertoires in COVID-19. Assay: immunoSEQ multiplex PCR; the TCRdb copy retains only in-frame clones and omits some. Of under 350,000 clones in the sample, 80% to 90% were seen once. The sample consisted of PBMCs or T cells enriched from blood (not recorded which). These TCRs come from a woman aged 40 to 49 with acute COVID-19.

The chain carries TRBV18 and TRBJ2-5, with a weak D call TRBD1 (6 bases). The CDR3 length is 14 residues. Germline V CDR1 and CDR2: KGHSH, LQKENI. V was pared by 3 bases and J by 5 bases, with 13 bases between. The CDR3 sequence: CASSPRDTEETQYF. DNA for the CDR3: TGTGCCAGCTCACCTCGGGACACGGAGGAGACCCAGTACTTC.

The genes are TRBV27 and TRBJ2-1; 11 nucleotides match TRBD1. Germline assignment: CDR1 MNHEY and CDR2 SMNVEV (reference sequence). The length of the CDR3 is 15 residues. V lost 5 bases to trimming and J lost 3 bases; unmatched junction nucleotides: 3. CDR3 sequence (DNA): TGTGCCAGCAGTCGGACAGGGGGCCTCTACAATGAGCAGTTCTTC. As protein: CASSRTGGLYNEQFF.

The chain combines TRBV2 with TRBJ1-2; TRBD1 might be the D (5 bases). Germline CDR1 SNHLY, CDR2 FYNNEI. The CDR3 is 13 amino acids. V lost 3 bases, J lost 0 bases, and 5 bases lay in between. The CDR3 loop is CASSEDTNYGYTF. CDR3 DNA: TGTGCCAGCAGTGAGGACACTAACTATGGCTACACCTTC. The entire variable domain, with the rest obtained from reference TRBV2 and TRBJ1-2, is as follows: EPEVTQTPSHQVTQMGQEVILRCVPISNHLYFYWYRQILGQKVEFLVSFYNNEISEKSEIFDDQFSVERPDGSNFTLKIRSTKLEDSAMYFCASSEDTNYGYTFGSGTRLTVV.

In this sample, this clone turned up a few times. The gene calls are TRBV6-6 and TRBJ2-1; possible D gene TRBD2, 6 bases. CDR3 length: 17 amino acids. Between the trimmed V and J ends, which lost 5 bases and 7 bases, there was a span of 24 bases. CDR1 is MNHNY, CDR2 SVGAGI, per germline (reference sequence). CDR3: CASSQHSGLRSGNEQFF. The CDR3 bases are TGTGCCAGCAGTCAACACAGCGGGCTTCGGTCGGGGAATGAGCAGTTCTTC.

This clone was seen a single time. This rearrangement joins TRBV28 to TRBJ2-7; TRBD2 aligns across 7 bases. J lost 4 bases, V lost 3 bases, and 9 bases had no gene match. This CDR3 is built from 15 residues. CDR1 MDHEN and CDR2 SYDVKM come from the germline V gene. CDR3 in DNA: TGTGCCAGCAGTTTTCAGGCGGGAGTAAGATACGAGCAGTACTTC. This encodes CASSFQAGVRYEQYF.

The rearrangement links TRBV18 to TRBJ1-4; 7 bases agree with TRBD1. Per germline, CDR1 KGHSH and CDR2 LQKENI. This CDR3 spans 15 amino acids. Unmatched junction bases numbered 7, after V lost 5 bases and J lost 4 bases. CDR3 region: CASSRTGADNEKLFF. CDR3 DNA sequence: TGTGCCAGCTCAAGGACAGGAGCTGATAATGAAAAACTGTTTTTT.

This clone appeared a few times. The J gene is TRBJ1-2, the V gene TRBV5-1; 7 bases agree with TRBD1. CDR3 size: 15 residues. The V gene end was trimmed by 4 bases and the J gene end by 1 base; junction bases not matched to a gene: 7. CDR1 and CDR2 (germline): SGHRS, YFSETQ. CDR3 bases: TGCGCCAGCAGCCCCGCCGGACAGGTTAACTATGGCTACACCTTC. Translation: CASSPAGQVNYGYTF.